The 18 T cell receptor beta chains reported below all come from one sample, sequenced in a study of control samples from healthy donors and cancer patients (dated by TCRdb to about 2020). Library construction relied on the immunoSEQ multiplex PCR assay. Drawn from immuneACCESS, this table holds only the in-frame rearrangements with V and J called that TCRdb kept. Clones are partly lost; checked studies trace under half to an unresolved V gene and leave the rest unexplained. For this sample there are around 200,000 clones; just under 95% appear just once. Less than 1.6% of the sample belongs to the ten largest clones. Source material: blood. These receptors were collected from a man aged 50 to 59 in good health.

CDR3 sequence reads: CASSVGPFNTDTQYF. The DNA for the CDR3 is TGTGCCAGCAGCGTAGGACCCTTTAACACAGATACGCAGTATTTT. The chain recombines TRBV9 with TRBJ2-3; D gene ambiguous. The V and J ends lost 0 bases and 2 bases respectively, with 10 bases between them. In germline, CDR1 is SGDLS, CDR2 YYNGEE. The CDR3 is 15 residues long.

The rearrangement uses TRBV2 and TRBJ2-2, with 10 bases that match TRBD1. From germline, CDR1 is SNHLY and CDR2 FYNNEI. The trim removed 10 bases at V and 6 bases at J, leaving 5 bases unmatched. This CDR3 is 13 amino acids long. CDR3 residues: CATGTGVAGELFF. Written as DNA, the CDR3 is TGTGCCACGGGGACAGGGGTGGCCGGGGAGCTGTTTTTT.

The genes are TRBV7-4 and TRBJ2-3, with 8 bases fitting TRBD1. The CDR3 totals 17 residues. After removal of 5 bases from V and 1 base from J, the junction contained 11 bases not matched to a gene. Germline V lookup: CDR1 SGHVT, CDR2 SQSDAQ. The CDR3 reads CASSDNRQTGGTDTQYF. CDR3 sequence (DNA): TGTGCCAGCAGCGACAATCGGCAGACAGGGGGCACAGATACGCAGTATTTT.

The CDR3 DNA reads TGTGCCAGCAGCTCCGCCGGGGGTAGTGGCTACACCTTC. This sequence encodes CASSSAGGSGYTF. The V call is TRBV7-3, the J call TRBJ1-2; possibly TRBD1 for D (5 bases). The germline V and J ends were trimmed by 4 bases and 7 bases, with 13 bases remaining between them. The germline V gene has CDR1 SGHTA and CDR2 FQGTGA. CDR3 length equals 13 residues.

The rearrangement links TRBV12-5 to TRBJ1-1, with TRBD1 matching over 8 bases. Trimming at V came to 6 bases and at J to 0 bases, leaving 9 bases not matched to a gene. In germline, CDR1 is LGHNT, CDR2 FRNRAP. This CDR3 region has 16 residues. The CDR3 protein is CASGLFGTGLNTEAFF. The CDR3 DNA follows: TGTGCTAGTGGACTATTCGGGACAGGTCTGAACACTGAAGCTTTCTTT. The variable domain in full, completed from reference TRBV12-5 and TRBJ1-1, reads DARVTQTPRHKVTEMGQEVTMRCQPILGHNTVFWYRQTMMQGLELLAYFRNRAPLDDSGMPKDRFSAEMPDATLATLKIQPSEPRDSAVYFCASGLFGTGLNTEAFFGQGTRLTVV.

The genes are TRBV11-2 and TRBJ2-1; perhaps TRBD2 as D (6 bases). The CDR3 contains 13 residues. The V and J ends lost 3 bases and 9 bases respectively, with 12 bases between them. Per germline, CDR1 SGHAT and CDR2 FQNNGV. This CDR3 is CASSFTSLGEQFF. The DNA of the CDR3 is TGTGCCAGCAGCTTCACTAGCTTGGGTGAGCAGTTCTTC.

This chain uses TRBV6-5 with TRBJ1-2; tentative D call: TRBD1 (5 bases). The germline CDR1 and CDR2 sequences are MNHEY and SVGAGI. CDR3 length: 12 residues. V lost 10 bases and J lost 4, with 13 bases in between. The CDR3 spells CATAQGTYGYTF. The CDR3 DNA follows: TGTGCCACCGCCCAGGGTACCTATGGCTACACCTTC.

The rearrangement links TRBV29-1 to TRBJ2-5; 8 bases agree with TRBD2. The J segment lost 7 bases and the V segment lost 6 bases, leaving 7 bases of the junction unmatched. Germline CDR1 reads SQVTM; CDR2 reads ANQGSEA. The CDR3 is 12 residues long. The CDR3 DNA reads as TGCAGCGTCCGACTAGCGCTGGGGACCCAGTACTTC. Translated, it gives CSVRLALGTQYF.

The chain carries TRBV2 and TRBJ2-5, with D hard to call. Germline V lookup: CDR1 SNHLY, CDR2 FYNNEI. V was pared by 7 bases and J by 2 bases, with 8 bases between. This CDR3 comprises 12 residues. In nucleotides, the CDR3 is TGTGCCAGCAATGCCCCGCAAGAGACCCAGTACTTC. This sequence encodes CASNAPQETQYF.

The V call is TRBV6-6, the J call TRBJ2-2; 9 bases are shared with TRBD1. Germline values: CDR1 MNHNY, CDR2 SVGAGI (reference sequence). The CDR3 loop spans 16 amino acids. The J segment lost 5 bases and the V segment lost 2 bases, leaving 6 bases of the junction unmatched. The CDR3 nucleotides read TGTGCCAGCAGTTACCCCGGGACAGGGAGGACCGGGGAGCTGTTTTTT. This encodes CASSYPGTGRTGELFF.

The J gene is TRBJ1-5, the V gene TRBV7-4, with TRBD1 matching over 11 bases. This CDR3 contains 17 residues. Trimming cost V 6 bases and J 6 bases; bases outside gene matches: 13. Per the germline V gene, CDR1 is SGHVT and CDR2 is SQSDAQ. This chain's CDR3 is CASSQDRGLFYSQPQHF. The CDR3 nucleotides read TGTGCCAGCAGTCAGGACAGGGGGCTGTTTTATAGTCAGCCCCAGCATTTT.

The J gene is TRBJ1-2, the V gene TRBV4-3; D may be TRBD1 (5 bases). Trimming took off 3 bases at V and 4 bases at J, with 18 bases between the two ends. The CDR3 is 16 residues long. Germline loops: CDR1 LGHNA, CDR2 YSLEER. CDR3: CASSHATAVGPYGYTF. The CDR3 nucleotides are TGCGCCAGCAGCCACGCGACAGCAGTCGGGCCCTATGGCTACACCTTC.

J is TRBJ2-1 and V is TRBV5-6; 8 bases line up with TRBD1. The germline CDR1 and CDR2 sequences are SGHDT and YYEEEE. This CDR3 has 15 amino acids. V lost 2 bases to trimming and J lost 7 bases; unmatched junction nucleotides: 8. CDR3 in DNA: TGTGCCAGCAGCTTTACGGGACAGGAACTAAATGAGCAGTTCTTC. It is translated as CASSFTGQELNEQFF.

This chain connects TRBV10-1 to TRBJ2-1; 13 nucleotides match TRBD2. V lost 2 bases, J lost 5 bases, and 3 bases stayed unmatched. There are 16 residues in the CDR3. Germline CDR1 WNHNN, CDR2 SYGVQD (reference sequence). The CDR3 sequence is CASSEPGTSGDNEQFF. CDR3 DNA sequence: TGCGCCAGCAGTGAGCCCGGGACTAGCGGGGACAATGAGCAGTTCTTC.

This chain uses TRBV5-1 with TRBJ1-3; D is undetermined. Between the trimmed V and J ends, which lost 4 bases and 0 bases, there was a span of 17 bases. This CDR3 is built from 17 residues. The germline V gene has CDR1 SGHRS and CDR2 YFSETQ. CDR3 protein: CASSEAPAGSSGNTIYF. CDR3 DNA: TGCGCCAGCAGCGAGGCTCCCGCCGGCAGCTCTGGAAACACCATATATTTT.

This chain joins TRBV3-1 (or the pseudogene TRBV3-2) and TRBJ2-1, with 9 bases lining up with TRBD2. The trim removed 1 base at V and 7 bases at J, leaving 5 bases unmatched. The germline gives CDR1 LGHDT, CDR2 YNNKEL (reference sequence). This CDR3 has 15 residues. CDR3 nucleotide sequence: TGTGCCAGCAGCCAAGGAAGCGGGGGGCGTAATGAGCAGTTCTTC. The encoded protein is CASSQGSGGRNEQFF.

This chain uses TRBV27 with TRBJ1-2, with 7 bases fitting TRBD1. This CDR3 contains 14 residues. Trimming took 3 bases from V and 4 from J; bases not matched to a gene: 5. Germline CDR1 reads MNHEY; CDR2 reads SMNVEV (reference sequence). CDR3 region: CASSFRGLGYGYTF. The DNA of the CDR3 is TGTGCCAGCAGTTTCAGGGGGTTGGGCTATGGCTACACCTTC.

DNA for the CDR3: TGCGCCAGCGGCCATAGCGGCTCCTACAATGAGCAGTTCTTC. It codes for CASGHSGSYNEQFF. The rearrangement joins TRBV5-1 to TRBJ2-1; perhaps TRBD2 as D (6 bases). V gave up 7 bases and J gave up 0 bases, with 11 bases separating them. The CDR3 is 14 amino acids. Per germline, CDR1 SGHRS and CDR2 YFSETQ.